This T cell receptor beta chain was sequenced during a study of CD8+CD57+ T cells in acquired aplastic anemia. Overall study findings and caveats: Some 31 sequences, all CD8+ CDR3, were shared between patients and controls. Researchers reported that CD8+ Simpson's diversity was not significantly different in patients versus controls.

Profiles of TCR beta VDJ and CDR3 were generated from a genomic DNA template. TCRdb reprocessed the reads with MiXCR, giving one entry per CDR3 protein. There are about 130,000 distinct CDR3 sequences in the sample; around 50% occur only once, and 2.5% lies in the top ten. V shed 7 bases and J shed 5 bases, with 21 bases lying between them. This CDR3 has 15 residues. Per germline, CDR1 SGHTA and CDR2 FQGNSA. On this clonotype itself: Antigen unknown.

The receptor's source is a human donor in good health, serving as a control. The gene calls are TRBV7-2 and TRBJ2-7; D may be TRBD2 (9 bases). The sample taken for sequencing was sorted CD4+, CD8+, or CD8+CD57+ T cells (not recorded which) from PBMCs. The CDR3 coding sequence is TGTGCCAGCAACCTAGCGGGACAGGTGTGGAACGAGCAGTACTTC. Translation: CASNLAGQVWNEQYF.